Listed below are T cell receptor beta chains from one sample, sequenced in a study of tumor-infiltrating lymphocytes in primary liver carcinoma. TCRdb re-analysed the multiplex PCR reads in MiXCR, keeping a single row per CDR3 protein. The sample holds approximately 330,000 distinct CDR3 sequences, 65% seen once. Sequenced sample: peripheral blood. Receptor source: a man aged 40-55 years with primary liver carcinoma and hepatitis B virus infection. Each CDR3 is given with its conserved first and last residue. The order of the fields is clone size, D gene, J gene, V gene, CDR3 protein, CDR3 DNA. D genes are given only for firm matches. Size is omitted from some rows. Given values are once, few, many or a class for expanded clones.

few | NA | TRBJ1-1 | TRBV7-9 | CASSSAGTEAFF | TGTGCCAGCAGCTCGGCGGGCACTGAAGCTTTCTTT
NA | NA | TRBJ1-1 | TRBV29-1 | CSVEAQEDTEAFF | TGCAGCGTTGAGGCTCAGGAGGACACTGAAGCTTTCTTT
NA | NA | TRBJ2-1 | TRBV12-3/TRBV12-4 | CASSFHPTNERFF | TGTGCCAGCAGTTTCCACCCCACCAATGAGCGGTTCTTC
once | NA | TRBJ2-3 | TRBV11-2 | CAISLGRTSKDTDTQYF | TGTGCCATCAGCTTAGGAAGGACGTCGAAGGACACAGATACGCAGTATTTT
many | NA | TRBJ2-3 | TRBV6-1 | CASSEVLVTSTDTQYF | TGTGCCAGCAGTGAAGTGCTCGTAACTAGCACAGATACGCAGTATTTT
NA | NA | TRBJ1-1 | TRBV10-3 | CAIRPQAGEAFF | TGTGCCATCAGGCCCCAGGCGGGTGAAGCTTTCTTT
NA | NA | TRBJ2-1 | TRBV7-9 | CASSGGLTWNEQFF | TGTGCCAGCAGCGGGGGTCTTACTTGGAATGAGCAGTTCTTC
NA | TRBD1 | TRBJ2-7 | TRBV9 | CASGGGQGIDEQYF | TGTGCCAGCGGCGGGGGACAGGGGATCGACGAGCAGTACTTC
few | NA | TRBJ1-2 | TRBV11-2 | CASSSDGSGYTF | TGTGCCAGTAGCTCGGATGGTTCTGGCTACACCTTC
NA | NA | TRBJ2-3 | TRBV11-2 | CASSLAATPDTQYF | TGTGCCAGCAGCTTAGCGGCCACCCCAGATACGCAGTATTTT
few | NA | TRBJ2-7 | TRBV4-3 | CASSRVKATGEQYF | TGCGCCAGCAGCCGAGTAAAGGCCACGGGCGAGCAGTACTTC
NA | TRBD2 | TRBJ2-1 | TRBV5-3 | CARSLTTRDTSGVYNEQLF | TGTGCCAGAAGCCTAACAACCAGGGACACTAGCGGGGTCTACAATGAGCAGTTGTTC
NA | TRBD2 | TRBJ2-2 | TRBV5-6 | CASSLETSELTGELFF | TGTGCCAGCAGCTTGGAAACTAGCGAGCTTACCGGGGAGCTGTTTTTT
few | TRBD1 | TRBJ2-3 | TRBV5-4 | CASSQKTGGRTDTQYF | TGTGCCAGCAGCCAAAAGACAGGGGGCCGCACAGATACGCAGTATTTT
NA | NA | TRBJ1-1 | TRBV14 | CASNHLANTEAFF | TGTGCCAGCAACCATTTAGCGAACACTGAAGCTTTCTTT
many | NA | TRBJ2-3 | TRBV11-2 | CASKDSEYPTDTQYF | TGTGCCAGTAAAGATAGCGAATACCCCACAGATACGCAGTATTTT
NA | TRBD1 | TRBJ2-7 | TRBV4-1 | CASSQETGQGAYEQYF | TGCGCCAGCAGCCAAGAAACGGGACAGGGGGCCTACGAGCAGTACTTC
NA | NA | TRBJ2-2 | TRBV18 | CASPPPERANTGELFF | TGTGCCAGCCCCCCGCCGGAGCGGGCGAACACCGGGGAGCTGTTTTTT
NA | NA | TRBJ2-7 | TRBV28 | CASAQFPPTGQEQYF | TGTGCCAGCGCACAATTCCCACCGACAGGACAGGAGCAGTACTTC
once | NA | TRBJ1-1 | TRBV7-9 | CASSPTGTEAIF | TGTGCCAGCAGCCCAACGGGCACTGAAGCTATCTTT
NA | TRBD1 | TRBJ2-2 | TRBV30 | CAWMGQSNTGELFF | TGTGCCTGGATGGGACAGTCGAACACCGGGGAGCTGTTTTTT
many | NA | TRBJ2-1 | TRBV6-2/TRBV6-3 | CASRHSWQGGNEQFF | TGTGCCAGCAGGCACTCGTGGCAGGGGGGTAATGAGCAGTTCTTC